These 26 T cell receptor beta chains originate from one sample sequenced in a study of T cells in Graves' hyperthyroidism and ophthalmopathy. There were TCR beta CDR3 regions amplified from RNA transcripts. Carried out on the TCR CDR3, a first-round RT-PCR used the HTBI primer set. TCRdb re-analysed the multiplex PCR reads in MiXCR, keeping a single row per CDR3 protein. The repertoire consists of approximately 600,000 distinct CDR3 sequences, with about 15% occurring once and the leading ten covering almost 6%. The sequenced sample consisted of blood. Receptor source: a woman aged 25-40 years with Graves' hyperthyroidism that later progressed to Graves' ophthalmopathy.

This clonotype was counted many times. The rearrangement uses TRBV6-6 and TRBJ2-5; tentatively, D is TRBD1 (5 bases). V was shortened by 3 bases and J by 0 bases, with 17 bases between the two germline ends. The CDR3 has 17 amino acids. Looked up from germline, CDR1 is MNHNY and CDR2 is SVGAGI (reference sequence). The CDR3 region is CASSYRQSSSYQETQYF. CDR3 DNA sequence: TGTGCCAGCAGTTATCGACAGAGCTCCTCGTACCAAGAGACCCAGTACTTC.

The chain uses TRBV20-1 and TRBJ2-7; 10 nucleotides agree with TRBD2. The CDR3 spans 14 residues. V lost 5 bases to trimming and J lost 3 bases; unmatched junction nucleotides: 7. Germline CDR1 DFQATT, CDR2 SNEGSKA (reference sequence). The CDR3 DNA follows: TGCAGTGCTCATCCTAGCGGGAGTTTCTACGAGCAGTACTTC. As protein: CSAHPSGSFYEQYF.

This clonotype was seen at least ten times. The chain has TRBV28 and TRBJ1-1; D is undetermined. From germline, CDR1 is MDHEN and CDR2 SYDVKM. The CDR3 is 13 amino acids. Trimming pared 6 bases from V and 3 bases from J, leaving 11 bases between. CDR3 in DNA: TGTGCCAGCAGGCCCGCTGAGTACACTGAAGCTTTCTTT. It specifies CASRPAEYTEAFF.

This clonotype was recorded a few times. Since the CDR3 does not end with the conserved phenylalanine or tryptophan, this likely comes from a read error. This chain connects TRBV20-1 to TRBJ1-1, with TRBD1 as a possible D gene (6 bases). The ends were cut back, 0 bases at V and 6 bases at J, with 23 bases in the middle. CDR3 length: 17 residues. Germline CDR1 reads DFQATT; CDR2 reads SNEGSKA (reference sequence). CDR3: CSAREPLVWGASSEAFL. The CDR3 DNA is TGCAGTGCTAGAGAGCCCTTGGTGTGGGGGGCGAGTTCTGAAGCTTTCCTT.

There are many counts of this clonotype. This chain links TRBV12-3 or TRBV12-4 with TRBJ1-5; D possibly corresponds to TRBD1 (5 bases). The germline V and J ends were trimmed by 5 bases and 7 bases, with 18 bases remaining between them. The CDR3 covers 15 residues. The CDR3 DNA reads TGTGCCAGCAGTCCGCCAGGGAGCGCTAGCCAGCCCCAGCATTTT. It translates to CASSPPGSASQPQHF.

This clonotype was seen many times. The chain employs TRBV20-1 and TRBJ2-7; D remains ambiguous. In germline, CDR1 is DFQATT, CDR2 SNEGSKA (reference sequence). CDR3 length: 11 amino acids. V was clipped by 5 bases and J by 7 bases, with 12 bases between them. The CDR3 spells CSALELGEQYF. The CDR3, as DNA: TGCAGTGCTTTAGAACTCGGAGAGCAGTACTTC.

This clonotype was found a few times. A much larger clone lies one base from this, so it may be a read error. The conserved closing phenylalanine or tryptophan is absent in this CDR3, likely reflecting a read error. The chain employs TRBV10-3 and TRBJ1-1; possible D gene TRBD1, 5 bases. The CDR3 is 14 residues long. Trimming shortened V by 5 bases and J by 1 base, and 11 bases separated the two germline ends. Germline V gene sequence: CDR1 ENHRY, CDR2 SYGVKD. The CDR3: CAISPGLSNTEAFL. CDR3 nucleotides: TGTGCCATCAGTCCGGGACTGTCGAACACTGAAGCTTTCCTT.

This chain links TRBV19 with TRBJ1-1, with a tentative D call TRBD1 (6 bases). Germline CDR1 is LNHDA and CDR2 is SQIVND (reference sequence). Trimming shortened V by 3 bases and J by 5 bases, and 13 bases separated the two germline ends. The CDR3 consists of 14 residues. DNA for the CDR3: TGTGCCAGTAGTATGGACAGACTTGGAACTGAAGCTTTCTTT. Translating gives CASSMDRLGTEAFF.

The V gene is TRBV7-2, the J gene TRBJ2-1, with 10 bases that match TRBD2. Germline-derived CDR1 and CDR2 are SGHTA and FQGNSA. The CDR3 consists of 16 residues. The ends lost 4 bases at V and 7 bases at J; junction bases unmatched: 10. CDR3 nucleotide sequence: TGTGCCAGCAGCTCGCAACTAGCGGGAAGGTATAATGAGCAGTTCTTC. It encodes CASSSQLAGRYNEQFF.

There are many counts of this clonotype. The J gene is TRBJ2-5, the V gene TRBV3-1, with D perhaps TRBD2 (5 bases). V lost 2 bases to trimming and J lost 2 bases, with 9 bases between them. The CDR3 extends over 14 amino acids. Germline assignment: CDR1 LGHDT and CDR2 YNNKEL (reference sequence). The CDR3, as DNA: TGTGCCAGCAGCCAATTAGGCGGGCAAGAGACCCAGTACTTC. Its protein product is CASSQLGGQETQYF.

The table lists this clonotype with many counts. The rearrangement links TRBV6-2 or TRBV6-3 to TRBJ2-5; maybe TRBD1 (7 bases). This CDR3 has 17 residues. Germline loops: CDR1 MNHEY, CDR2 SVGEGT. The V end lost 7 bases, the J end lost 0 bases, and 21 bases lay between the germline ends. This chain's CDR3 is CASTTRAGQQYQETQYF. The CDR3 DNA reads TGTGCCAGCACCACCAGGGCGGGACAGCAGTACCAAGAGACCCAGTACTTC.

This clonotype was counted once. A single base separates this from a much larger clone, so it may be a read error. CDR3 nucleotide sequence: TGTGCCAGCAGCCCTGTGGGCTCGAGCTCTGGAAACACCATATCTTTT. Its translation is CASSPVGSSSGNTISF. The rearrangement uses TRBV7-9 and TRBJ1-3; D not resolved. This CDR3 is built from 16 residues. The germline gives CDR1 SEHNR, CDR2 FQNEAQ (reference sequence).

This clonotype has ten or more counts. The V and J genes are TRBV18 and TRBJ2-5; TRBD1 might be the D (6 bases). This CDR3 comprises 15 residues. Germline CDR1 and CDR2: KGHSH and LQKENI. V lost 1 base to trimming and J lost 0 bases, with 9 bases between them. Written as DNA, the CDR3 is TGTGCCAGCTCACCACGACAGGCAAACCAAGAGACCCAGTACTTC. The encoded protein is CASSPRQANQETQYF.

The chain couples TRBV9 to TRBJ2-2, with a weak D call TRBD2 (7 bases). V was pared by 3 bases and J by 4 bases, with 13 bases between. Looked up from germline, CDR1 is SGDLS and CDR2 is YYNGEE. This CDR3 has 15 residues. The CDR3: CASSEGGALTGELFF. In DNA form, the CDR3 reads TGTGCCAGCAGCGAGGGGGGGGCCCTCACCGGGGAGCTGTTTTTT.

The chain combines TRBV30 with TRBJ2-7; the match to TRBD2 covers 8 bases. The V gene end was trimmed by 5 bases and the J gene end by 0 bases; junction bases not matched to a gene: 3. Germline-derived CDR1 and CDR2 are GTSNPN and SVGIG (reference sequence). This CDR3 spans 13 amino acids. DNA for the CDR3: TGTGCCTGGGGAACTAGCGGCTCCTACGAGCAGTACTTC. Amino acid sequence: CAWGTSGSYEQYF.

CDR3 amino acids: CSARDWVGAGYGYTF. As DNA, the CDR3 is TGCAGTGCTAGAGATTGGGTGGGGGCTGGCTATGGCTACACCTTC. The chain is built from TRBV20-1 and TRBJ1-2, with D tentatively TRBD1 (6 bases). Germline V gene sequence: CDR1 DFQATT, CDR2 SNEGSKA (reference sequence). The length of the CDR3 is 15 residues. Trimming pared 0 bases from V and 4 bases from J, leaving 15 bases between.

This clonotype was counted only a few times. The rearrangement links TRBV9 to TRBJ2-2; no definite D call. This CDR3 comprises 16 residues. In germline, CDR1 is SGDLS, CDR2 YYNGEE. Trimming pared 0 bases from V and 6 bases from J, leaving 15 bases between. The CDR3 sequence is CASSVGWTSYPGELFF. The CDR3 coding sequence is TGTGCCAGCAGCGTAGGATGGACCTCTTACCCCGGGGAGCTGTTTTTT.

Many counts were recorded for this clonotype. The chain couples TRBV5-1 to TRBJ2-3, with a weak D call TRBD2 (7 bases). CDR1 is SGHRS, CDR2 YFSETQ, per germline. Trimming took off 0 bases at V and 0 bases at J, with 14 bases between the two ends. The CDR3 contains 17 residues. The chain's CDR3 is CASSLAEGGLSTDTQYF. In DNA, the CDR3 is TGCGCCAGCAGCTTGGCCGAGGGGGGGCTTAGCACAGATACGCAGTATTTT.

This clonotype was recorded at least ten times. The chain carries TRBV20-1 and TRBJ2-1; D gene unclear. The length of the CDR3 is 10 residues. V lost 1 base to trimming and J lost 6 bases, with 1 base between them. Germline V gives CDR1 DFQATT, CDR2 SNEGSKA (reference sequence). The CDR3 nucleotides are TGCAGTGCTAGAGTCAATGAGCAGTTCTTC. This translates into CSARVNEQFF.

This clonotype was observed at least ten times. The V call is TRBV27, the J call TRBJ2-5; 8 bases are shared with TRBD2. Per the germline V gene, CDR1 is MNHEY and CDR2 is SMNVEV (reference sequence). CDR3 length: 16 amino acids. Germline trimming cut 5 bases from V and 3 bases from J; bases unmatched to any gene: 11. The CDR3 sequence is CASSQIGGGGKETQYF. The CDR3 DNA reads TGTGCCAGCAGTCAAATCGGGGGGGGCGGTAAAGAGACCCAGTACTTC.

This clonotype was counted at least ten times. V and J are TRBV20-1 and TRBJ2-4; no definite D call. CDR1 is DFQATT, CDR2 SNEGSKA, per germline (reference sequence). The CDR3 is 12 residues long. The germline V and J ends were trimmed by 4 bases and 3 bases, with 7 bases remaining between them. In DNA form, the CDR3 reads TGCAGTGCTACGGGTGGCAAAAACATTCAGTACTTC. As protein: CSATGGKNIQYF.

Many counts were recorded for this clonotype. The V and J genes are TRBV7-8 and TRBJ1-1, with 8 bases fitting TRBD1. J lost 5 bases, V lost 5 bases, and 10 bases had no gene match. CDR1 is SGHVS and CDR2 is FQNEAQ in the germline V gene. The CDR3 contains 15 residues. The CDR3 region has the DNA TGTGCCAGCAGCGCCGGACAGGGAAGGGGGACTGAAGCTTTCTTT. This translates into CASSAGQGRGTEAFF.

For this clonotype: Possible read error: a much larger clone is one base away. Without the conserved terminal phenylalanine or tryptophan, this CDR3 likely stems from a read error. V and J are TRBV29-1 and TRBJ2-7; a weak D match, TRBD1 (6 bases). V lost 1 base and J lost 5, with 12 bases in between. Germline V gene lookup returns CDR1 SQVTM and CDR2 ANQGSEA. The CDR3 consists of 13 residues. CDR3: CSVEGFRGHEQYL. The CDR3 DNA is TGCAGCGTTGAAGGGTTCAGGGGCCACGAGCAGTACCTC.

This clonotype came up many times. The V call is TRBV27, the J call TRBJ2-1, with 7 bases matching TRBD1. CDR1 MNHEY and CDR2 SMNVEV come from the germline V gene (reference sequence). The V gene end was trimmed by 10 bases and the J gene end by 2 bases; junction bases not matched to a gene: 5. The CDR3 totals 13 residues. The CDR3 DNA is TGTGCCACCGGACAGGCCGCCTACAATGAGCAGTTCTTC. It encodes CATGQAAYNEQFF.

The chain carries TRBV29-1 and TRBJ2-1, with 12 bases identical to TRBD2. CDR3 length equals 15 residues. Germline CDR1 is SQVTM and CDR2 is ANQGSEA. After removal of 4 bases from V and 5 bases from J, the junction contained 6 bases not matched to a gene. CDR3 residues: CSVAARLAGDNEQFF. CDR3 nucleotide sequence: TGCAGCGTTGCAGCCCGACTAGCGGGAGACAATGAGCAGTTCTTC.

There are many counts of this clonotype. CDR3 loop: CASSQGVSAFF. CDR3 in DNA: TGTGCCAGCAGCCAAGGGGTGTCAGCTTTCTTT. J is TRBJ1-1 and V is TRBV14, with D hard to call. The CDR3 consists of 11 residues. Germline loops: CDR1 SGHDN, CDR2 FVKESK. The V and J ends lost 1 base and 10 bases respectively, with 7 bases between them.